The next 12 T cell receptor beta chains were all read from a single sample in a study of cytomegalovirus exposure and HLA in healthy donors. PCR primers comprised 60 Vbeta and 13 Jbeta primers. The data were produced by immunoSEQ multiplex PCR, yet TCRdb's version contains in-frame clones alone and is incomplete. The data hold about 150,000 clones, with roughly 80% observed a single time. Material for sequencing was PBMCs. The receptors were gathered from a woman aged 40 to 50 in good health and CMV-seropositive.

This clone appeared a single time. The rearrangement links TRBV10-3 to TRBJ1-4; TRBD1 matches 8 bases. Germline CDR1 reads ENHRY; CDR2 reads SYGVKD. Losses at the gene ends were 4 bases for V and 7 bases for J; bases not matched to a gene: 5. CDR3 size: 14 residues. The DNA of the CDR3 is TGTGCCATCAGTGCGACAGGGGCGGCTGAAAAACTGTTTTTT. Protein: CAISATGAAEKLFF.

This clone was recorded only once. The chain employs TRBV5-4 and TRBJ1-1; no clear D. Germline V gene sequence: CDR1 SGHNT, CDR2 YYREEE (reference sequence). V was shortened by 0 bases and J by 5 bases, with 17 bases between the two germline ends. The CDR3 is 16 residues long. The chain's CDR3 is CASSLASARPGTEAFF. DNA for the CDR3: TGTGCCAGCAGCTTGGCCTCGGCTAGACCGGGAACTGAAGCTTTCTTT.

The chain carries TRBV4-2 and TRBJ2-3, with 10 bases aligning to TRBD2. The CDR3 has 18 residues. In germline, CDR1 is LGHNA, CDR2 YNFKEQ. The trim removed 2 bases at V and 1 base at J, leaving 9 bases unmatched. The CDR3 protein is CASSQRGGTSAGTDTQYF. The CDR3 region has the DNA TGTGCCAGCAGCCAAAGAGGCGGGACTAGCGCCGGCACAGATACGCAGTATTTT.

CDR3 sequence reads: CASSEPMAGGPIGELFF. CDR3 DNA sequence: TGTGCCAGCAGCGAGCCTATGGCGGGGGGGCCGATCGGGGAGCTGTTTTTT. The V and J genes are TRBV9 and TRBJ2-2; 9 bases match TRBD2. CDR1 is SGDLS and CDR2 is YYNGEE in the germline V gene. V lost 3 bases and J lost 7; bases outside the gene matches: 13. The CDR3 runs 17 residues. The full variable domain, its missing parts supplied by reference TRBV9 and TRBJ2-2, is DSGVTQTPKHLITATGQRVTLRCSPRSGDLSVYWYQQSLDQGLQFLIQYYNGEERAKGNILERFSAQQFPDLHSELNLSSLELGDSALYFCASSEPMAGGPIGELFFGEGSRLTVL.

The chain has TRBV6-5 and TRBJ1-2; TRBD1 matches 7 bases. The CDR3 is 13 amino acids. Germline values: CDR1 MNHEY, CDR2 SVGAGI. J gave up 7 bases and V 5 bases, and 7 bases lay outside the gene matches. CDR3: CASSNRQGRGYTF. CDR3 coding DNA: TGTGCCAGCAGTAACCGACAGGGCCGTGGCTACACCTTC.

The gene calls are TRBV14 and TRBJ1-2, with D perhaps matching TRBD1 (6 bases). V was shortened by 2 bases and J by 8 bases, with 9 bases between the two germline ends. The CDR3 loop spans 12 amino acids. CDR1 is SGHDN, CDR2 FVKESK, per germline. For the CDR3, the DNA is TGTGCCAGCAGCCAAACAGGGTGCGGCTACACCTTC. Its protein is CASSQTGCGYTF.

This clone was recorded once. V and J are TRBV11-2 and TRBJ1-2, with 11 bases matching TRBD1. J was trimmed by 8 bases and V by 5 bases; bases with no gene match: 10. CDR3 length: 15 amino acids. In germline, CDR1 is SGHAT, CDR2 FQNNGV. In DNA, the CDR3 is TGTGCCAGCAGCACCTGGACAGGGGGCGCGGGAGGCTACACCTTC. Translating it yields CASSTWTGGAGGYTF.

This clone was counted a single time. The chain joins TRBV2 to TRBJ1-4; weak D call: TRBD1 (6 bases). Trimming took off 8 bases at V and 5 bases at J, with 15 bases between the two ends. This CDR3 comprises 14 residues. Looked up from germline, CDR1 is SNHLY and CDR2 is FYNNEI. The DNA for the CDR3 is TGTGCCAGCCGAGGGACACGGTTAAATGAAAAACTGTTTTTT. Its protein product is CASRGTRLNEKLFF.

The chain combines TRBV11-2 with TRBJ2-1; no firm D call. Germline assignment: CDR1 SGHAT and CDR2 FQNNGV. The V end lost 1 base, the J end lost 1 base, and 8 bases lay between the germline ends. CDR3 length equals 15 residues. In DNA, the CDR3 is TGTGCCAGCAGCTTAGTTGGCCAATCCTACAATGAGCAGTTCTTC. Translated, it gives CASSLVGQSYNEQFF.

This clone has a handful of counts. This chain joins TRBV6-6 and TRBJ1-1; 10 positions match TRBD1. Germline loops: CDR1 MNHNY, CDR2 SVGAGI (reference sequence). The CDR3 is made up of 12 amino acids. V lost 6 bases and J lost 11; bases outside the gene matches: 6. CDR3 sequence: CASSDRGRKAFF. The CDR3 nucleotides are TGTGCCAGCAGCGACAGGGGGCGTAAGGCTTTCTTT.

The J gene is TRBJ1-1, the V gene TRBV5-4; 9 bases agree with TRBD1. The J segment lost 6 bases and the V segment lost 4 bases, leaving 13 bases of the junction unmatched. This CDR3 is built from 16 residues. Germline loops: CDR1 SGHNT, CDR2 YYREEE (reference sequence). CDR3 nucleotides: TGTGCCAGCAGCACGATTACAGGGGGCGAGAGGGCTGAAGCTTTCTTT. It yields the protein CASSTITGGERAEAFF. The whole variable domain, remainder taken from reference TRBV5-4 and TRBJ1-1, is ETGVTQSPTHLIKTRGQQVTLRCSSQSGHNTVSWYQQALGQGPQFIFQYYREEENGRGNFPPRFSGLQFPNYSSELNVNALELDDSALYLCASSTITGGERAEAFFGQGTRLTVV.

For the CDR3, the DNA is TGTGCCAGCAGCTCGGGACTAGCGGGGTTGGGGAACACCGGGGAGCTGTTTTTT. It codes for CASSSGLAGLGNTGELFF. This chain connects TRBV5-4 to TRBJ2-2, with 13 bases lining up with TRBD2. The germline V gene encodes CDR1 SGHNT and CDR2 YYREEE (reference sequence). The CDR3 contains 18 residues. V was pared by 3 bases and J by 1 base, with 6 bases of the junction left unmatched. Based on the CDR3 plus reference TRBV5-4 and TRBJ2-2, the full variable domain is ETGVTQSPTHLIKTRGQQVTLRCSSQSGHNTVSWYQQALGQGPQFIFQYYREEENGRGNFPPRFSGLQFPNYSSELNVNALELDDSALYLCASSSGLAGLGNTGELFFGEGSRLTVL.